The T cell receptor (beta chain) described here comes from a study of shared clonotypes between healthy human individuals. Study context: CD4 naive and CD4 memory each took three plates per donor, while CD8 naive took two and CD8 memory one.

Nashville, Tennessee was home to all donors, each a Caucasian adult. As concerns this clone: What it binds is unknown.

The assay used deep level. TCRdb's table, derived via immunoSEQ multiplex PCR, lists solely in-frame clones and lacks some. This table has over 850,000 clones, roughly 74% appearing once. Germline values: CDR1 MNHNY, CDR2 SVGAGI (reference sequence). The CDR3 covers 13 residues. V was pared by 2 bases and J by 6 bases, with 9 bases between. Whole-study results and caveats: It was the few donors that limited the genetic and exposure-history diversity represented.

The sequenced material came from memory CD4+ T cells from PBMCs. The subset denotes: CD45RA-negative fraction. This sequence joins TRBV6-6 and TRBJ2-3; no firm D call. This receptor was identified in a young man in good health. Some clones in this sample may be carry-over from other donors' samples. This chain's CDR3 is CASSYAREDTQYF. Written as DNA, the CDR3 is TGTGCCAGCAGTTACGCGAGAGAGGATACGCAGTATTTT.